What follows are 30 T cell receptor beta chains derived from one specimen sequenced in a study of T cell changes during pregnancy in multiple sclerosis. Sequencing used immunoSEQ multiplex PCR; TCRdb keeps in-frame clones, though not all of them. The sample contains about 44,000 clones, 85% to 95% of which appear only once. The sequencing used CD4+ T cells from peripheral blood mononuclear cells, collected in the third trimester of pregnancy. Receptor source: a female donor with multiple sclerosis, enrolled in a pregnancy study.

The V gene is TRBV29-1, the J gene TRBJ2-1, with 9 bases identical to TRBD2. The germline gives CDR1 SQVTM, CDR2 ANQGSEA. Unmatched junction bases numbered 6, after V lost 5 bases and J lost 7 bases. CDR3 length: 13 amino acids. The CDR3 is CSVRGRAKNEQFF. CDR3 sequence (DNA): TGCAGCGTTCGCGGGAGGGCCAAAAATGAGCAGTTCTTC.

V is TRBV27 and J is TRBJ2-5; 11 nucleotides match TRBD2. V lost 2 bases, J lost 1 base, and 6 bases stayed unmatched. The CDR3 runs 17 residues. From germline, CDR1 is MNHEY and CDR2 SMNVEV (reference sequence). The CDR3 DNA sequence: TGTGCCAGCAGTTTACGGCGACTAGCGGGACTCCAAGAGACCCAGTACTTC. Protein: CASSLRRLAGLQETQYF.

The rearrangement links TRBV27 to TRBJ2-1, with a weak D call TRBD1 (5 bases). Germline CDR1 MNHEY, CDR2 SMNVEV (reference sequence). The CDR3 loop spans 13 amino acids. The V end was cut by 2 bases, the J end by 8 bases, with 10 bases between. CDR3 DNA: TGTGCCAGCAGTTTAGGAGCCAGGGATGAGCAGTTCTTC. This codes for CASSLGARDEQFF.

This clone was counted once. The genes are TRBV7-2 and TRBJ2-1; D is undetermined. V lost 2 bases, J lost 5 bases, and 13 bases lay in between. Germline V gives CDR1 SGHTA, CDR2 FQGNSA. This CDR3 has 15 amino acids. CDR3 coding DNA: TGTGCCAGCAGCTTACTAGGTGGATACAACAATGAGCAGTTCTTC. Amino acids: CASSLLGGYNNEQFF.

The V gene is TRBV7-9, the J gene TRBJ1-1, with TRBD1 matching over 9 bases. V shed 4 bases and J 4 bases; nucleotides not matched to a gene: 7. The CDR3 is 15 residues long. Germline CDR1 SEHNR, CDR2 FQNEAQ (reference sequence). Here the CDR3 DNA reads TGTGCCAGCAGCTCCCTACAGGGGGCAAGCACTGAAGCTTTCTTT. Protein: CASSSLQGASTEAFF.

This chain links TRBV5-1 with TRBJ1-2; TRBD1 matches at 9 bases. Germline loops: CDR1 SGHRS, CDR2 YFSETQ. The CDR3 has 14 residues. V dropped 1 base and J dropped 4; count of bases not matched to a gene: 2. The CDR3 nucleotides are TGCGCCAGCAGCTTGACAGGGGGCGCCTATGGCTACACCTTC. Protein product: CASSLTGGAYGYTF.

The V and J genes are TRBV7-9 and TRBJ2-1, with 13 bases identical to TRBD2. The V and J ends lost 5 bases and 7 bases, in that order; junction bases with no gene match: 8. CDR3 length: 16 residues. Germline values: CDR1 SEHNR, CDR2 FQNEAQ (reference sequence). The CDR3 sequence: CASSPGLAGDRNEQFF. DNA for the CDR3: TGTGCCAGCAGCCCAGGACTAGCGGGAGATAGGAATGAGCAGTTCTTC.

The gene calls are TRBV7-2 and TRBJ1-1; D is unclear. Deletions cut 3 bases from V and 4 bases from J, with 12 bases between. Germline V gene sequence: CDR1 SGHTA, CDR2 FQGNSA. CDR3 length: 14 amino acids. The CDR3, as DNA: TGTGCCAGCAGCTTTGGCCGGGTCGGCACTGAAGCTTTCTTT. Translating gives CASSFGRVGTEAFF.

The V and J genes are TRBV7-9 and TRBJ2-1; TRBD2 matches at 7 bases. Germline assignment: CDR1 SEHNR and CDR2 FQNEAQ (reference sequence). The V segment lost 0 bases and the J segment 7 bases; nucleotides outside the gene matches: 15. The CDR3 length is 18 residues. For the CDR3, the DNA is TGTGCCAGCAGCTTAGCGATGGGCGGGAGCGTTCCCAAGAATGAGCAGTTCTTC. Translated, it gives CASSLAMGGSVPKNEQFF. The whole variable domain, remainder taken from reference TRBV7-9 and TRBJ2-1, is DTGVSQNPRHKITKRGQNVTFRCDPISEHNRLYWYRQTLGQGPEFLTYFQNEAQLEKSRLLSDRFSAERPKGSFSTLEIQRTEQGDSAMYLCASSLAMGGSVPKNEQFFGPGTRLTVL.

The V and J genes are TRBV4-1 and TRBJ1-2; 9 nucleotides agree with TRBD1. This CDR3 comprises 14 residues. Germline V gene lookup returns CDR1 MGHRA and CDR2 YSYEKL. Trimming at V came to 1 base and at J to 8 bases, leaving 5 bases not matched to a gene. CDR3 nucleotide sequence: TGCGCCAGCAGCCAAGGACAGGGGGTTAGGGGCTACACCTTC. This encodes CASSQGQGVRGYTF.

V is TRBV30 and J is TRBJ2-2; D gene uncertain. The CDR3 is made up of 11 amino acids. CDR1 and CDR2 from the germline V gene are GTSNPN and SVGIG (reference sequence). V gave up 4 bases and J gave up 7 bases, with 7 bases separating them. The CDR3 DNA reads TGTGCCTGGACTGGCTTCGGGGAGCTGTTTTTT. Translation gives CAWTGFGELFF. The whole variable domain, filled in from reference TRBV30 and TRBJ2-2, reads SQTIHQWPATLVQPVGSPLSLECTVEGTSNPNLYWYRQAAGRGLQLLFYSVGIGQISSEVPQNLSASRPQDRQFILSSKKLLLSDSGFYLCAWTGFGELFFGEGSRLTVL.

The V gene is TRBV6-6, the J gene TRBJ2-7; TRBD2 matches at 10 bases. Unmatched junction bases numbered 13, after V lost 10 bases and J lost 1 base. The CDR3 spans 16 residues. The germline V gene has CDR1 MNHNY and CDR2 SVGAGI (reference sequence). CDR3 region: CAIGGRGLAPSYEQYF. The CDR3 DNA follows: TGTGCCATAGGGGGGAGGGGACTAGCGCCTTCCTACGAGCAGTACTTC.

The V gene is TRBV29-1, the J gene TRBJ2-7, with 11 bases aligning to TRBD2. This CDR3 comprises 16 residues. Germline CDR1 SQVTM, CDR2 ANQGSEA. With 4 bases clipped from V and 0 bases from J, the junction kept 8 bases outside the gene matches. The CDR3 coding sequence is TGCAGCGTTGCTGGGACTAGCGGCCCGAGCTCCTACGAGCAGTACTTC. This gives the protein CSVAGTSGPSSYEQYF.

V gene TRBV5-1 combines with J gene TRBJ2-5; no clear D gene. The length of the CDR3 is 13 residues. Trimming took 1 base from V and 2 from J, leaving 6 bases between them. CDR1 and CDR2 from the germline V gene are SGHRS and YFSETQ. CDR3 sequence reads: CASSLPRQETQYF. The CDR3 DNA reads as TGCGCCAGCAGCTTGCCGAGGCAAGAGACCCAGTACTTC.

The J gene is TRBJ1-2, the V gene TRBV19; no clear D. The CDR3 sequence is 12 residues long. V lost 8 bases and J lost 4, with 11 bases in between. Germline lookup yields CDR1 LNHDA and CDR2 SQIVND (reference sequence). The CDR3 is CASRRETYGYTF. The CDR3 DNA reads as TGTGCCAGTCGACGGGAGACCTATGGCTACACCTTC. Based on the CDR3 plus reference TRBV19 and TRBJ1-2, the full variable domain is DGGITQSPKYLFRKEGQNVTLSCEQNLNHDAMYWYRQDPGQGLRLIYYSQIVNDFQKGDIAEGYSVSREKKESFPLTVTSAQKNPTAFYLCASRRETYGYTFGSGTRLTVV.

CDR3 sequence reads: CASSPRQTGGTDTQYF. Here the CDR3 DNA reads TGTGCCAGCTCACCACGGCAGACAGGGGGCACAGATACGCAGTATTTT. The chain links TRBV18 to TRBJ2-3; 8 nucleotides align to TRBD1. The V and J ends lost 1 base and 1 base, in that order; junction bases with no gene match: 4. CDR3 length equals 16 residues. Germline assignment: CDR1 KGHSH and CDR2 LQKENI. Based on the CDR3 plus reference TRBV18 and TRBJ2-3, the full variable domain is NAGVMQNPRHLVRRRGQEARLRCSPMKGHSHVYWYRQLPEEGLKFMVYLQKENIIDESGMPKERFSAEFPKEGPSILRIQQVVRGDSAAYFCASSPRQTGGTDTQYFGPGTRLTVL.

The J gene is TRBJ1-2, the V gene TRBV10-2, with TRBD1 matching over 7 bases. J lost 4 bases, V lost 5 bases, and 4 bases had no gene match. The length of the CDR3 is 13 residues. From germline, CDR1 is WSHSY and CDR2 SAAADI. Here the CDR3 reads CASSRGGSYGYTF. In nucleotides, the CDR3 is TGCGCCAGCAGTCGAGGGGGCAGCTATGGCTACACCTTC.

This clone occurred once. This rearrangement joins TRBV7-9 to TRBJ2-3; 12 bases align to TRBD2. This CDR3 comprises 19 residues. After removal of 1 base from V and 7 bases from J, the junction contained 15 bases not matched to a gene. The germline CDR1 and CDR2 sequences are SEHNR and FQNEAQ (reference sequence). DNA of the CDR3: TGTGCCAGCAGCTTAGTTTCTGGGGGACTAGCGGGCCCCAAGAATACGCAGTATTTT. Translating it yields CASSLVSGGLAGPKNTQYF.

In nucleotides, the CDR3 is TGTGCCAGTACCCCTCGAGCAGACAAAAACACTGAAGCTTTCTTT. Protein product: CASTPRADKNTEAFF. J is TRBJ1-1 and V is TRBV19; no firm D call. Germline CDR1 is LNHDA and CDR2 is SQIVND (reference sequence). V lost 7 bases, J lost 2 bases, and 17 bases lay in between. The CDR3 consists of 15 residues.

The rearrangement joins TRBV5-1 to TRBJ2-3; the match to TRBD2 covers 12 bases. The V gene's germline CDR1 is SGHRS and CDR2 YFSETQ. The CDR3 totals 16 residues. V was clipped by 4 bases and J by 2 bases; unmatched bases: 5. CDR3 DNA: TGCGCCAGCAGCGCAGGACTAGCGGGGTACACAGATACGCAGTATTTT. It encodes CASSAGLAGYTDTQYF.

The genes are TRBV10-3 and TRBJ1-2; D is possibly TRBD1 (5 bases). Germline V gene data show CDR1 as ENHRY and CDR2 as SYGVKD. This CDR3 region has 15 residues. The germline V and J ends were trimmed by 3 bases and 3 bases, with 14 bases remaining between them. As DNA, the CDR3 is TGTGCCATCAGTGACTTGACAGAAGAGGACTATGGCTACACCTTC. Translating gives CAISDLTEEDYGYTF.

The chain carries TRBV7-2 and TRBJ2-5, with 10 nucleotides matching TRBD2. CDR3 size: 18 residues. With V trimmed by 3 bases and J by 5 bases, 15 bases remained unmatched. Germline V CDR1 and CDR2: SGHTA, FQGNSA. CDR3 sequence reads: CASSLGEGSGRLGETQYF. The CDR3 nucleotides read TGTGCCAGCAGCTTGGGGGAAGGTAGCGGGAGGCTGGGGGAGACCCAGTACTTC.

The genes are TRBV11-3 and TRBJ2-5; no firm D call. The better agreement between TRBJ2-7 and the DNA end casts doubt on the J call. Per germline, CDR1 SGHNT and CDR2 YENEEA. The CDR3 is made up of 13 amino acids. The CDR3 DNA is TGTGCCAGCAGCTTAGCTATCCTCTACGAGCAGTACTTC. It encodes CASSLAILYEQYF.

The chain carries TRBV27 and TRBJ2-3; TRBD2 matches 15 bases. This CDR3 region has 17 residues. CDR1 and CDR2 (germline): MNHEY, SMNVEV (reference sequence). V lost 1 base, J lost 6 bases, and 5 bases stayed unmatched. The CDR3 coding sequence is TGTGCCAGCAGTTTATTAATGGGGACTAGCGGGAGGGATACGCAGTATTTT. It translates to CASSLLMGTSGRDTQYF.

In its sample, this clone was seen once. In nucleotides, the CDR3 is TGTGCCTGGAGTGTAGGCAGGGCGGACACCGGGGAGCTGTTTTTT. This translates into CAWSVGRADTGELFF. V gene TRBV30 combines with J gene TRBJ2-2; TRBD1 is a possible D gene (5 bases). The CDR3 runs to 15 residues. Germline CDR1 GTSNPN, CDR2 SVGIG (reference sequence). The V end lost 0 bases, the J end lost 3 bases, and 11 bases lay between the germline ends.

This clone was counted once. CDR3 bases: TGTGCCAGTAGCCCTAACCCGGGACTAGCTTTAGATACGCAGTATTTT. Its protein product is CASSPNPGLALDTQYF. The gene calls are TRBV19 and TRBJ2-3; 9 positions match TRBD2. The V and J ends lost 6 bases and 5 bases, in that order; junction bases with no gene match: 12. CDR3 length: 16 amino acids. Germline loops: CDR1 LNHDA, CDR2 SQIVND (reference sequence). Combining the CDR3 with reference TRBV19 and TRBJ2-3 gives the whole variable domain DGGITQSPKYLFRKEGQNVTLSCEQNLNHDAMYWYRQDPGQGLRLIYYSQIVNDFQKGDIAEGYSVSREKKESFPLTVTSAQKNPTAFYLCASSPNPGLALDTQYFGPGTRLTVL.

V and J are TRBV19 and TRBJ1-1, with 7 bases that match TRBD1. This CDR3 contains 15 residues. The germline CDR1 and CDR2 sequences are LNHDA and SQIVND (reference sequence). V trimming: 5 bases; J trimming: 4 bases; junction bases outside the gene matches: 10. The CDR3 protein is CASSYDSAGGTEAFF. The CDR3 region has the DNA TGTGCCAGTAGTTACGACTCCGCAGGGGGCACTGAAGCTTTCTTT.

This clone was detected once. The rearrangement links TRBV7-9 to TRBJ2-1; D remains ambiguous. The V and J ends lost 6 bases and 8 bases respectively, with 20 bases between them. This CDR3 has 15 amino acids. Germline values: CDR1 SEHNR, CDR2 FQNEAQ (reference sequence). CDR3 sequence: CASRPLNGRTYEQFF. The CDR3 coding sequence is TGTGCCAGCAGACCCTTGAATGGTCGAACATATGAGCAGTTCTTC. Full variable domain (outside the CDR3, taken from reference TRBV7-9 and TRBJ2-1): DTGVSQNPRHKITKRGQNVTFRCDPISEHNRLYWYRQTLGQGPEFLTYFQNEAQLEKSRLLSDRFSAERPKGSFSTLEIQRTEQGDSAMYLCASRPLNGRTYEQFFGPGTRLTVL.

The chain couples TRBV28 to TRBJ2-1; 13 bases match TRBD2. With V trimmed by 4 bases and J by 6 bases, 3 bases remained unmatched. This CDR3 has 15 residues. The germline V gene encodes CDR1 MDHEN and CDR2 SYDVKM. CDR3 residues: CASSWGLAGFNEQFF. CDR3 in DNA: TGTGCCAGCAGTTGGGGACTAGCGGGGTTCAATGAGCAGTTCTTC.

This clone came up once. The chain is built from TRBV5-5 and TRBJ2-2; TRBD2 aligns across 8 bases. The CDR3 consists of 15 residues. Germline CDR1 SGHKS, CDR2 YYEKEE (reference sequence). Trimming at V came to 3 bases and at J to 2 bases, leaving 3 bases not matched to a gene. Here the CDR3 DNA reads TGTGCCAGCAGCTGGGGACTAGTAAACACCGGGGAGCTGTTTTTT. Protein product: CASSWGLVNTGELFF.